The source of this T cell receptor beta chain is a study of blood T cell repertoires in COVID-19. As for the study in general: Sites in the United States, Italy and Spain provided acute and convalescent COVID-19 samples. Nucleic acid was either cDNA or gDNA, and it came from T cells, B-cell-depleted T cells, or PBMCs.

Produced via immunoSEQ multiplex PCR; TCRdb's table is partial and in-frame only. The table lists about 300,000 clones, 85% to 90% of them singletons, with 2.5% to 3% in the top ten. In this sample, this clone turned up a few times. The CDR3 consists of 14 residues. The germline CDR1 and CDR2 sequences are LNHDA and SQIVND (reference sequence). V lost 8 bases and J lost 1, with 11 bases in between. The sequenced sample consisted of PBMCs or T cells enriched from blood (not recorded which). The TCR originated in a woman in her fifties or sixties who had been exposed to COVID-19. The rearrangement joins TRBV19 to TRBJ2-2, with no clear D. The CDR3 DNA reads TGTGCCAGTCAAAATCTACGGAACACCGGGGAGCTGTTTTTT. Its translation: CASQNLRNTGELFF.